This record concerns one T cell receptor (beta chain) sequence. The data stem from a study of beta chain features in type 1 diabetes. Per the germline V gene, CDR1 is PRHDT and CDR2 is FYEKMQ (reference sequence). V dropped 4 bases and J dropped 4 bases, with 16 bases sitting between them. The CDR3 has 15 amino acids. The whole isolated RNA underwent reverse transcription, so sequencing captured expressed TCRB transcripts. Libraries were prepared by immunoSEQ multiplex PCR; TCRdb keeps only in-frame clonotypes and omits some of them. The sample has around 430,000 clones, 30% seen once. This receptor was obtained from a man in his late teens or twenties in good health. The chain uses TRBV13 and TRBJ2-5; possibly TRBD2 for D (6 bases). Sequencing was performed on naive CD4+ T cells from blood. For the CDR3, the DNA is TGTGCCAGCAGCTATGCGGGCGGGGTTGCAGAGACCCAGTACTTC. Amino acid sequence: CASSYAGGVAETQYF. Drawing the rest from reference TRBV13 and TRBJ2-5, the complete variable domain is AAGVIQSPRHLIKEKRETATLKCYPIPRHDTVYWYQQGPGQDPQFLISFYEKMQSDKGSIPDRFSAQQFSDYHSELNMSSLELGDSALYFCASSYAGGVAETQYFGPGTRLLVL.